The 19 T cell receptor beta chains in this list originate from one sample, sequenced in a study of CXCR3-negative and CXCR3-positive naive CD8 T cells. Points from the study as a whole: More hydrophobic TRB CDR3s occurred in CXCR3-positive than in CXCR3-negative naive cells.

For these receptors, no antigen is known. The study made its TRB cDNA libraries by 5' RACE, adding UMI labels. Following a re-call of the 5' RACE reads, TCRdb has one entry per CDR3 protein and lacks DNA. The sample's table shows 55,000 to 70,000 distinct CDR3 sequences. Sequenced sample: naive CXCR3+ CD8+ T cells from blood. Stated subset: CD45RO-CCR7+CD27+CD95- naive CD8+ T cells expressing CXCR3 (TNR3+). These receptors all come from a human donor in good health. Some clones in this sample may be carry-over from other donors' samples.

The V call is TRBV28, the J call TRBJ2-7; TCRdb outputs TRBD2, but without DNA this stays unchecked. Looked up from germline, CDR1 is MDHEN and CDR2 is SYDVKM. This CDR3 has 19 residues. This CDR3 reads CASSLKLSDPYRVGYEQYF. The variable domain in full, completed from reference TRBV28 and TRBJ2-7, reads DVKVTQSSRYLVKRTGEKVFLECVQDMDHENMFWYRQDPGLGLRLIYFSYDVKMKEKGDIPEGYSVSREKKERFSLILESASTNQTSMYLCASSLKLSDPYRVGYEQYFGPGTRLTVT.

The CDR3 loop is CASSRARDRVSGANVLTF. The genes are TRBV28 and TRBJ2-6; TCRdb indicates TRBD1, and absent DNA this call remains unverified. This CDR3 is 18 amino acids long. Looked up from germline, CDR1 is MDHEN and CDR2 is SYDVKM. Together with reference TRBV28 and TRBJ2-6, the CDR3 gives the full variable domain: DVKVTQSSRYLVKRTGEKVFLECVQDMDHENMFWYRQDPGLGLRLIYFSYDVKMKEKGDIPEGYSVSREKKERFSLILESASTNQTSMYLCASSRARDRVSGANVLTFGAGSRLTVL.

V is TRBV14 and J is TRBJ1-5. The CDR3 runs 17 residues. CDR1 is SGHDN and CDR2 is FVKESK in the germline V gene. The CDR3 spells CASSQDYEEDCNQPQHF.

The gene calls are TRBV28 and TRBJ2-2; the TCRdb call, TRBD1, lacks DNA for checking. There are 14 residues in the CDR3. CDR1 MDHEN and CDR2 SYDVKM come from the germline V gene. Here the CDR3 reads CASTRDRGGGELFF.

This chain uses TRBV29-1 with TRBJ1-1; TCRdb's D call, TRBD1, is unchecked because there is no DNA. Germline CDR1 SQVTM, CDR2 ANQGSEA. This CDR3 has 14 residues. The CDR3 reads CSVEYGTGNTEAFF.

The chain is built from TRBV7-8 and TRBJ1-3. The length of the CDR3 is 13 residues. From germline, CDR1 is SGHVS and CDR2 FQNEAQ. This CDR3 reads CASSLRPGNTIYF.

The chain recombines TRBV7-6 with TRBJ1-4; TCRdb gives TRBD1 as the D gene, but with no DNA this cannot be confirmed. The CDR3 is made up of 14 amino acids. The germline V gene has CDR1 SGHVS and CDR2 FNYEAQ. CDR3 residues: CASSLGTGPEKLFF.

The chain employs TRBV6-6 and TRBJ2-7; with no DNA, the TCRdb D assignment of TRBD2 cannot be verified. The CDR3 spans 13 residues. Germline V gene lookup returns CDR1 MNHNY and CDR2 SVGAGI (reference sequence). The CDR3 is CASEGGDPYEQYF.

CDR3 amino acids: CASGETPGSEQYF. The rearrangement uses TRBV5-1 and TRBJ2-7; TCRdb gives TRBD1 as the D gene, but with no DNA this cannot be confirmed. Per the germline V gene, CDR1 is SGHRS and CDR2 is YFSETQ. CDR3 size: 13 residues.

CDR3 amino acids: CASSQDTTYEQYF. The V call is TRBV4-1, the J call TRBJ2-7. Germline lookup yields CDR1 MGHRA and CDR2 YSYEKL. CDR3 size: 13 residues.

This chain links TRBV5-1 with TRBJ1-2. The length of the CDR3 is 13 residues. In germline, CDR1 is SGHRS, CDR2 YFSETQ. The CDR3 loop reads CASRGIGLAGYTF.

This rearrangement joins TRBV4-2 to TRBJ1-1. The CDR3 runs to 15 residues. Germline V CDR1 and CDR2: LGHNA, YNFKEQ. The CDR3 here is CASSQVGWSDTEAFF.

The chain recombines TRBV5-1 with TRBJ1-1; TCRdb returns TRBD1, unconfirmable since there is no DNA. This CDR3 spans 14 amino acids. CDR1 is SGHRS, CDR2 YFSETQ, per germline. CDR3 amino acids: CASTTTGMNTEAFF.

CDR3 protein: CASSHGTRDVGEAFF. The V call is TRBV4-3, the J call TRBJ1-1. Looked up from germline, CDR1 is LGHNA and CDR2 is YSLEER. This CDR3 spans 15 amino acids.

This chain uses TRBV15 with TRBJ2-7; TCRdb proposes TRBD1, but this gene call is untestable without DNA. Germline values: CDR1 LNHNV, CDR2 YYDKDF (reference sequence). This CDR3 region has 15 residues. This CDR3 is CATSSETGQSYEQYF.

The chain couples TRBV7-3 to TRBJ2-7. The germline gives CDR1 SGHTA, CDR2 FQGTGA. This CDR3 region has 14 residues. CDR3 sequence: CASSLWGMLGEQYF.

V and J are TRBV9 and TRBJ1-2; checking the TCRdb D call of TRBD1 is not possible without DNA. The germline CDR1 and CDR2 sequences are SGDLS and YYNGEE. The CDR3 extends over 14 amino acids. CDR3 region: CASSVGTGIYGYTF.

This chain connects TRBV20-1 to TRBJ2-5; TCRdb's assignment of TRBD2 cannot be checked, as there is no DNA. CDR3 size: 15 residues. Germline CDR1 is DFQATT and CDR2 is SNEGSKA (reference sequence). Here the CDR3 reads CSARDLGTSRETQYF.

V and J are TRBV9 and TRBJ1-1. Germline-derived CDR1 and CDR2 are SGDLS and YYNGEE. The CDR3 runs 14 residues. CDR3 loop: CASSVAGELDEAFF.